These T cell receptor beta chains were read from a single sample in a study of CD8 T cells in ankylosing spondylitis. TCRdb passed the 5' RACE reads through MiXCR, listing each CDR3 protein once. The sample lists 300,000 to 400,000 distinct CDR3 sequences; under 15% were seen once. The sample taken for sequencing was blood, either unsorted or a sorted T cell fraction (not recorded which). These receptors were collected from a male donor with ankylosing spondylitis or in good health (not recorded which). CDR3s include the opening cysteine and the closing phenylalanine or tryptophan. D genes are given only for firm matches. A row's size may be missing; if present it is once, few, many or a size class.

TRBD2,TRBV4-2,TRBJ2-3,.,TGTGCCAGCAGCCAAACTAGCGGGGGGGCCGGAGATACGCAGTATTTT,CASSQTSGGAGDTQYF
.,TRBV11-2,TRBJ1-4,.,TGTGCCAGCAGCTTAGATCTCGGTGGAGGGTTGGGAGCTAATGAAAAACTGTTTTTT,CASSLDLGGGLGANEKLFF
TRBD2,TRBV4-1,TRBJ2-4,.,TGCGCCAGCAGCCAACCTCTTAAGCGGGAGAAGGCCAAAAACATTCAGTACTTC,CASSQPLKREKAKNIQYF
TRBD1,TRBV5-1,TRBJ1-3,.,TGCGCCAGCAGCGAGGACAGGGCTGGAAACACCATATATTTT,CASSEDRAGNTIYF
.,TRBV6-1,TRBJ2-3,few,TGTGCCAGCAGTGAATGGAGGGGGGATACGCAGTATTTT,CASSEWRGDTQYF
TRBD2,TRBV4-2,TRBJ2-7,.,TGTGCCAGCAGCCAAGAAACTAGCGGGGGCTCCTACGAGCAGTACTTC,CASSQETSGGSYEQYF
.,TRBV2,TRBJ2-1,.,TGTGCCAGCAAAGTGACGCTCCCCTACAATGAGCAGTTCTTC,CASKVTLPYNEQFF
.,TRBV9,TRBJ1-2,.,TGTGCCAGCAGCGTAGACGCCGGCGGCGGGGGCTATGGCTACACCTTC,CASSVDAGGGGYGYTF
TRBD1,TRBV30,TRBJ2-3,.,TGTGCCTGGACGACAGGGGGCTCGTTATATTTT,CAWTTGGSLYF
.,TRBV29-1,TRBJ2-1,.,TGCAGCAAAATCTTAAATGAGCAGTTCTTC,CSKILNEQFF
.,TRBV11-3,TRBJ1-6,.,TGTGCCAGCAGCCGTCGACATCCTAACTCCTATAATTCACCCCTCCACTTT,CASSRRHPNSYNSPLHF
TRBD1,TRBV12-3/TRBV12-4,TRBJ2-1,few,TGTGCCAGCAGTACAACAGGGGGCCCCTTCGGGGGTGAGCAGTTCTTC,CASSTTGGPFGGEQFF
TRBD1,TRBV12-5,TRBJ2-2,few,TGTGCTAGTGGTTTTCGACAGGGAAATCCCGGGGAGCTGTTTTTT,CASGFRQGNPGELFF
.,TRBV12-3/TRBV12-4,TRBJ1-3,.,TGTGCCAGCAAGACTGAGACGTGGAGCACCATATATTTT,CASKTETWSTIYF
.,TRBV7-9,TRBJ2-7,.,TGTGCCAGCAGCTCATTGGCCATCGTAGGCCTCTACGAGCAGTACTTC,CASSSLAIVGLYEQYF
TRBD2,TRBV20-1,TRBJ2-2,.,TGCAGTGTCCGGAGCGGGAGGGACACCGGGGAGCTGTTTTTT,CSVRSGRDTGELFF
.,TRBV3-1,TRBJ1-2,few,TGTGCCAGCAGCCAAGATGCGGGACGCGGTATGGGTGGCTACACCTTC,CASSQDAGRGMGGYTF
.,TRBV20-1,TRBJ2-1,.,TGCAGTGCAGGGGGGACCGACAGAACCAATGAGCAGTTCTTC,CSAGGTDRTNEQFF
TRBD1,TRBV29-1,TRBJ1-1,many,TGCAGCGTCCGTCCGGGACAGACGAACACTGAAGCTTTCTTT,CSVRPGQTNTEAFF
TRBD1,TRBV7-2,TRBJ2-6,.,TGTGCCAGCAGCCCCGACAGGGTGACTGGGGCCAACGTCCTGACTTTC,CASSPDRVTGANVLTF
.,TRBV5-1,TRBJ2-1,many,TGCGCCAGCAGTAAGGTAGCGTCCCACAATGAGCAGTTCTTC,CASSKVASHNEQFF
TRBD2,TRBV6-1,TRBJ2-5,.,TGTGCCAGCAGACTAGCGGGGCCGGCGACCCAGTACTTC,CASRLAGPATQYF
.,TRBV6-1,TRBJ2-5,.,TGTGCCAGCAGTGACGGCCCCAACGAGACCCAGTACTTC,CASSDGPNETQYF
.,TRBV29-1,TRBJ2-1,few,TGCAGCGTTCCGAAATCTTCGACCCCTATCTCAAATGAGCAGTTCTTC,CSVPKSSTPISNEQFF
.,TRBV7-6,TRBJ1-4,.,TGTGCCAGCAGCTTAGTTTCTGAGGGGGCTAATGAAAAACTGTTTTTT,CASSLVSEGANEKLFF
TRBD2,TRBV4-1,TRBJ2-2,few,TGCGCCAGCAGCCCCCCACAAGCGGGGGACCTCGCGAACACCGGGGAGCTGTTTTTT,CASSPPQAGDLANTGELFF
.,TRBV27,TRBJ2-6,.,TGTGCCAGCAGTGCAGGGGATTACTCTGGGGCCAACGTCCTGACTTTC,CASSAGDYSGANVLTF
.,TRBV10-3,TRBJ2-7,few,TGTGCCATCAGGTTGGCTGCTGGGGAGGTGGACGAGCAGTACTTC,CAIRLAAGEVDEQYF
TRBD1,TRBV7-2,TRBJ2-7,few,TGTGCCAGCAGCTTAGGGCCGGGACAGGGCGCCGAGCAGTACTTC,CASSLGPGQGAEQYF
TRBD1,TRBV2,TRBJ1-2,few,TGTGCCAGCATTGACAGGGGGTTTCGTGGCTACACCTTC,CASIDRGFRGYTF
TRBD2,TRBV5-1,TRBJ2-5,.,TGCGCCAGCAGCTTGGCACCGGGAGGAGTTGAGACCCAGTACTTC,CASSLAPGGVETQYF
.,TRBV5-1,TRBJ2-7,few,TGCGCCAGCAGCTTAGGACAGAATATTTACGAGCAGTACTTC,CASSLGQNIYEQYF
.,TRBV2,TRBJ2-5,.,TGTGCCAGCACCCCTGAGGAGACCCAGTACTTC,CASTPEETQYF
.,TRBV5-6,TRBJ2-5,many,TGTGCCAGCAGCTTGATGACCCCGGGGGCAGGGGAGACCCAGTACTTC,CASSLMTPGAGETQYF
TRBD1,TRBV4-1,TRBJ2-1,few,TGCGCCAGCAGCCCTACAGGGGATAGGCAGTTCTTC,CASSPTGDRQFF
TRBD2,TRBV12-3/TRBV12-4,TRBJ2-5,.,TGTGCCAGCAGCCCCCAGGGACTAGCGGGTACCCAGTACTTC,CASSPQGLAGTQYF
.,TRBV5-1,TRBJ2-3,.,TGCGCCAGCAGCTTGGGGTGGAGGGGACACAGCACAGATACGCAGTATTTT,CASSLGWRGHSTDTQYF
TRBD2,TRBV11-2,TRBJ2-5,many,TGTGCCAGCAGCATCCAACTAGCGCGCGAGACCCAGTACTTC,CASSIQLARETQYF
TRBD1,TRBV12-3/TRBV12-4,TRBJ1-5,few,TGTGCCAGCAGTTTTAAGGGGGCCGGGTCCCAGCATTTT,CASSFKGAGSQHF
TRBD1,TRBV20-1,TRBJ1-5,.,TGCAGTGCTAGAGGGACAGGGGGAAGCTGGCAGCCCCAGCATTTT,CSARGTGGSWQPQHF
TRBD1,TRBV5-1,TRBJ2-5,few,TGCGCCAGCAGCTTGGGGACAGGGATCCAAGAGACCCAGTACTTC,CASSLGTGIQETQYF
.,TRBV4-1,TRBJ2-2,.,TGCGCCAGCAGCCAAGTAGGTGGGAACACCGGGGAGCTGTTTTTT,CASSQVGGNTGELFF
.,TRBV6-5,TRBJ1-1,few,TGTGCCAGCAGTTATGGCCTTCGCGTCCCTGAAGCTTTCTTT,CASSYGLRVPEAFF
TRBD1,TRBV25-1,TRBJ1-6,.,TGTGCCAGCAGTGACAGACAGGGGTCCTATAATTCACCCCTCCACTTT,CASSDRQGSYNSPLHF
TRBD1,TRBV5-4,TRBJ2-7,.,TGTGCCAGCAGCTGGGTCCCGGGACAGGGGGCTGGAGAGCAGTACTTC,CASSWVPGQGAGEQYF
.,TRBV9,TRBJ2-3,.,TGTGCCAGCAGCGTCCGGACTAACGCAGATACGCAGTATTTT,CASSVRTNADTQYF
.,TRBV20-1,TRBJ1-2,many,TGCAGTGCTAGACAGGGAGTCCTCTATGGCTACACCTTC,CSARQGVLYGYTF
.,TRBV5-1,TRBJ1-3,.,TGCGCCAGCAGTCCCTACACGAGATCCTCTGGAAACACCATATATTTT,CASSPYTRSSGNTIYF
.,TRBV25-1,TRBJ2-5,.,TGTGCCAGCAGTGAATCCCCCCGAGCAGGGTTTGTCAACGAGCAGCAAGAGACCCAGTACTTC,CASSESPRAGFVNEQQETQYF
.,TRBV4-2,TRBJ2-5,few,TGTGCCAGCAGCCAAGATGGGATAAGGCCACACGATTGGTCGGAGACCCAGTACTTC,CASSQDGIRPHDWSETQYF
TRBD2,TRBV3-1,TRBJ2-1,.,TGTGCCAGCAGCCATTTAGCTAGCGGTTACAATGAGCAGTTCTTC,CASSHLASGYNEQFF
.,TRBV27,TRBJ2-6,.,TGTGCCAGCAGTTCCGGAATATCCGGGGCCAACGTCCTGACTTTC,CASSSGISGANVLTF
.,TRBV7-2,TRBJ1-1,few,TGTGCCAGCAGCCGGGAGCAGAACACTGAAGCTTTCTTT,CASSREQNTEAFF